This T cell receptor beta chain was recorded in a study of shared clonotypes between healthy human individuals (dated by TCRdb to about 2020). In terms of the full investigation: The cohort comprised a couple of women and a few men aged 18 to 49 years. For each donor, CD4 naive and CD4 memory were each run on three plates, CD8 naive on two plates, and CD8 memory on one plate. The study deeply sequenced blood TCR repertoires of about 5 healthy adults to estimate repertoire size and the extent of clonotype sharing between individuals. To increase sequencing depth and limit assay-specific biases, TCR repertoire library preparation and sequencing were carried out by different laboratories using diverse techniques. Per donor, leukapheresis produced somewhere between about 0.94 and 9.5 billion PBMCs. Beyond this particular receptor, the publication reports: The genetic and exposure-history diversity represented was limited by the small number of donors. Sampling was limited to blood, and TCR repertoires in tissue likely differ from TCR repertoires in blood. Higher generation probabilities were observed for clonotypes shared by all four sorted-subset donors than for non-shared clonotypes. Pairwise subsampling led to the expectation that sequencing depth would affect the degree of clonotype sharing among donors. Estimated clonotype richness was generally larger for naive than for memory subsets. Sharing across a few donors was observed for about 4.8% of naive CD4, over 3% of naive CD8, around 2.5% of memory CD4, and approximately 0.41% of memory CD8 clonotypes. Even with the large sequencing depth, rarefaction of the sorted-subset datasets indicated that sequencing was incomplete.

About this clone: Its antigen is unknown. Base-call qualities are not available, and no considerably larger clone is one nucleotide away.

Using the deep immunoSEQ assay, multiplex PCR amplified TCR CDR3 regions from genomic DNA. Extracted genomic DNA from each cell subset was distributed evenly across all wells of several immunoSEQ 96-well plates, and each plate was treated as a replicate. For sorted subsets, each replicate PCR was loaded with about 0.2 ug genomic DNA, equivalent to 25,000 to 30,000 T cell genomes. The purified libraries were quantified using a Qubit 3.0 fluorometer, sized with a Bioanalyzer 2100, and then quantified again using the KAPA Library Quantification kit. Every immunoSEQ 96-well plate was sequenced on a separate single-read 150-cycle Illumina NextSeq 550 flow cell. The authors processed their data as follows. The immunoSEQ output contained only junctional sequences without quality scores, so filtering could not match that applied to full-length reads. To assign V/J genes and CDR3, sequences were annotated against IMGT germline references using PyIR, a Python wrapper for IgBLAST v1.9. Reads with weak V/J assignments (E-value above 1e-6), missing CDR3, stop codons, out-of-frame junctions, or ambiguous translated residues were removed. V3J clonotypes were defined as sequences sharing an identical inferred V gene, J gene, and CDR3 amino acid sequence. The percentage overlap between two repertoires was calculated by dividing the number of shared unique clonotypes by the size of the smaller repertoire. RTK rarefaction, the Chao1 estimator, and Recon v2.1 estimates of unobserved clonotypes were used to assess repertoire richness. Generation probabilities were computed with OLGA for all TCRbeta clonotypes obtained by the gDNA method from several donors. TCRdb's version of the immuneACCESS table is confined to in-frame rearrangements and falls short of the full clone set. An unresolved V gene accounts for under half of the shortfall where checked; the remainder is of unknown origin. Clone size and V and J calls were adopted from that table, with D and trimming inferred from the DNA. Within this sample are 2 million to 2.5 million clones, with roughly 90% of them counted one time only. Approximately 0.4% of the sample lies in the top ten.

The germline ends are 17 bases apart after V is trimmed by 4 bases and J by 1 base. From the germline V gene (reference sequence), CDR1 is LNHDA and CDR2 is SQIVND. From its cysteine to its phenylalanine, the CDR3 spans 17 amino acids. Here the CDR3 DNA is all that survives: 51 bases in frame from base 1. The donors were healthy, HIV-negative adults who had no recently reported acute infections or vaccinations. All donors were Caucasian adults living in Nashville, Tennessee, USA. CD4+ T cells were enriched through magnetic negative selection, after which naive cells were positively selected on CD45RA and the remaining negative fraction served as the memory subset. Blood was collected by leukapheresis, and PBMCs were isolated by Ficoll-Histopaque density gradient centrifugation and then cryopreserved in liquid nitrogen vapor phase. Purity and quantity of every magnetically sorted T cell population were checked by analytical flow cytometry. Each sorted fraction had its genomic DNA isolated and then quantified by UV absorbance on a Nanodrop 2000c.

This clonotype was obtained from a man in his late teens or twenties in good health. Some clones in this sample may be carry-over from other donors' samples. In this chain, TRBV19 is recombined with TRBJ2-1; the D gene is perhaps TRBD2, on 6 matching bases. The sequencing input was naive CD4+ T cells from PBMCs. The cell subset or site label, as the study defines it: CD45RA+ positively selected. The nucleotides are TGTGCCAGTAGTACCCTCACTAGCTTTCATTCCTACAATGAGCAGTTCTTC. Its coded protein is CASSTLTSFHSYNEQFF.